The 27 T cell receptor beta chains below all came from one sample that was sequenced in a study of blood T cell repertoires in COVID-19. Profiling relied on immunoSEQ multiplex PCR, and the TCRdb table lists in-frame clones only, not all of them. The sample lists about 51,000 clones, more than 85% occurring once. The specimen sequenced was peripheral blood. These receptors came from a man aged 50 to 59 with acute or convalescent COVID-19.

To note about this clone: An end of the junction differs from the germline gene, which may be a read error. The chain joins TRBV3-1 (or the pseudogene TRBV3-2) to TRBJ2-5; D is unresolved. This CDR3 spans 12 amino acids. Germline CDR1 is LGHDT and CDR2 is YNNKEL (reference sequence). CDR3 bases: TGTGCCAGCAGCCAAGACCAGGAGACCCAGTACTTC. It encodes CASSQDQETQYF.

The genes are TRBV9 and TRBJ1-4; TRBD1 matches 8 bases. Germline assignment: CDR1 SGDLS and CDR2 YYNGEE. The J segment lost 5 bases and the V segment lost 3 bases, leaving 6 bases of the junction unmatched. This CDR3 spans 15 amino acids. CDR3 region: CASSADRGENEKLFF. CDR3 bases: TGTGCCAGCAGCGCAGACAGGGGCGAGAATGAAAAACTGTTTTTT.

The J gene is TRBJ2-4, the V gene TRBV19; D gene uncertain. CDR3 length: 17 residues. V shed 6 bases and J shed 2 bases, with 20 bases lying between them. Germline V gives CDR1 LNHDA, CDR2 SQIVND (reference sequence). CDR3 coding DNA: TGTGCCAGTAGCCTACCGACCATGGGCTCTCCCAAAAACATTCAGTACTTC. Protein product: CASSLPTMGSPKNIQYF. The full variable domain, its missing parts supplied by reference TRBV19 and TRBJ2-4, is DGGITQSPKYLFRKEGQNVTLSCEQNLNHDAMYWYRQDPGQGLRLIYYSQIVNDFQKGDIAEGYSVSREKKESFPLTVTSAQKNPTAFYLCASSLPTMGSPKNIQYFGAGTRLSVL.

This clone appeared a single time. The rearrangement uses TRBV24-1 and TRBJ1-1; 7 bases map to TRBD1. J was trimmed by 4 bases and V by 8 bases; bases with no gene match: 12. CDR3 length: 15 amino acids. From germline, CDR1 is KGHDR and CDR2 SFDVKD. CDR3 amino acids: CATKKQGREVTEAFF. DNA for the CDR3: TGTGCCACCAAGAAACAGGGGCGGGAGGTCACTGAAGCTTTCTTT.

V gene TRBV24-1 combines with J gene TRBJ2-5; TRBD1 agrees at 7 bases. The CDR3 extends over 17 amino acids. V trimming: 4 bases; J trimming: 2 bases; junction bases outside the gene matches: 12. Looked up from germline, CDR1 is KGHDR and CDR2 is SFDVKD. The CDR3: CATSERRQGLYQETQYF. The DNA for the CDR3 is TGTGCCACCAGTGAACGCCGACAGGGTTTGTATCAAGAGACCCAGTACTTC.

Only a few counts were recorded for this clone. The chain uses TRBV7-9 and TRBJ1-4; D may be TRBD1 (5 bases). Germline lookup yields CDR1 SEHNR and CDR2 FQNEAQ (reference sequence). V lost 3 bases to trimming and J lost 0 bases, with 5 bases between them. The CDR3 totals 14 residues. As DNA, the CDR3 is TGTGCCAGCAGCTTGGACACAACTAATGAAAAACTGTTTTTT. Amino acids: CASSLDTTNEKLFF. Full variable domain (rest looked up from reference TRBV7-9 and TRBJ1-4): DTGVSQNPRHKITKRGQNVTFRCDPISEHNRLYWYRQTLGQGPEFLTYFQNEAQLEKSRLLSDRFSAERPKGSFSTLEIQRTEQGDSAMYLCASSLDTTNEKLFFGSGTQLSVL.

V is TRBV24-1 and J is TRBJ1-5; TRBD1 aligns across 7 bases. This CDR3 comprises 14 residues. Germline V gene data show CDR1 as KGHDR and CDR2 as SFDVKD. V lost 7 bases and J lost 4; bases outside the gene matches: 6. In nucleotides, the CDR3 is TGTGCCACCAGCCGACAGGGAACTAATCAGCCCCAGCATTTT. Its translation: CATSRQGTNQPQHF.

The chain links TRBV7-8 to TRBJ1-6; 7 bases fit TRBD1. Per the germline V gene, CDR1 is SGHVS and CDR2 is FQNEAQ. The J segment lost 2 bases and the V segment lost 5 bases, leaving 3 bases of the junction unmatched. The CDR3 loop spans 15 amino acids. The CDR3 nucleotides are TGTGCCAGCAGCCAGACAGGGACCTATAATTCACCCCTCCACTTT. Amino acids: CASSQTGTYNSPLHF.

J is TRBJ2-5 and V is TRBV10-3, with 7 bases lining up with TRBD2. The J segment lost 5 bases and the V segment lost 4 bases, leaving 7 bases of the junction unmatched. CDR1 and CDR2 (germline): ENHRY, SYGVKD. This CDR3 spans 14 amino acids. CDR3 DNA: TGTGCCATCAGTGTCCTGGGGGGGTGGGAGACCCAGTACTTC. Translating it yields CAISVLGGWETQYF.

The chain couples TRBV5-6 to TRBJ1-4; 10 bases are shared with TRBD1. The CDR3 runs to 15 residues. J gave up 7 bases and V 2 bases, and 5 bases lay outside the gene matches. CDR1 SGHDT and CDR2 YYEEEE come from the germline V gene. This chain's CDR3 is CASSFQGQGFEKLFF. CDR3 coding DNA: TGTGCCAGCAGCTTTCAGGGACAGGGGTTTGAAAAACTGTTTTTT.

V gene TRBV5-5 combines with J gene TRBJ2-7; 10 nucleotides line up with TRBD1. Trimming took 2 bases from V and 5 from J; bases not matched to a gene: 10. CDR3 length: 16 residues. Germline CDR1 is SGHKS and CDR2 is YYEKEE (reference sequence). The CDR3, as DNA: TGTGCCAGCAGCTTAGTTATGGGACAGGGGTCCCACGAGCAGTACTTC. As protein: CASSLVMGQGSHEQYF.

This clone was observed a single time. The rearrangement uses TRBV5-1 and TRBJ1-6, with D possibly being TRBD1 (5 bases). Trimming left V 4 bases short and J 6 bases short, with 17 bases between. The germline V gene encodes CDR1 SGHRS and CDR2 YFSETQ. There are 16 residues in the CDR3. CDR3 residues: CASSSQGESPNSPLHF. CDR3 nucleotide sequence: TGCGCCAGCAGCAGTCAGGGTGAATCCCCTAATTCACCCCTCCACTTT.

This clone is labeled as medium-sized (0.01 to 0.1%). CDR3 amino acids: CASSIGGRGGNQPQHF. The CDR3 bases are TGTGCCAGTAGTATAGGTGGCAGGGGGGGCAATCAGCCCCAGCATTTT. The V and J genes are TRBV19 and TRBJ1-5; 7 bases fit TRBD1. The CDR3 sequence is 16 residues long. The germline gives CDR1 LNHDA, CDR2 SQIVND (reference sequence). Trimming at V came to 1 base and at J to 2 bases, leaving 5 bases not matched to a gene.

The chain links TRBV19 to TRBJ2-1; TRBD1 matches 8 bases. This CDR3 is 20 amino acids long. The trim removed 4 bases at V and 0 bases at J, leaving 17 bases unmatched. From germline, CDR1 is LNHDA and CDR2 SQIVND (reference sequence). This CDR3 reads CASSTPPTGVGAGSYNEQFF. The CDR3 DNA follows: TGTGCCAGTAGTACCCCCCCGACAGGGGTAGGAGCGGGCTCCTACAATGAGCAGTTCTTC.

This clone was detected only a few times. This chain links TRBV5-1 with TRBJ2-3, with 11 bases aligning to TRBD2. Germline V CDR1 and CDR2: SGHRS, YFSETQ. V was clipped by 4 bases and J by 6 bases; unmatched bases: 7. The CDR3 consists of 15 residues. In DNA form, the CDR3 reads TGCGCCAGCAGCGGGATAGCGGGGGGGTTTGATACGCAGTATTTT. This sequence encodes CASSGIAGGFDTQYF.

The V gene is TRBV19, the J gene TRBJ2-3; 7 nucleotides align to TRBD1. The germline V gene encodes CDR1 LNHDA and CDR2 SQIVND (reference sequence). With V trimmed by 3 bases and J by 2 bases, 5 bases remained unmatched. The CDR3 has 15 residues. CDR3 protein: CASSITGTDTDTQYF. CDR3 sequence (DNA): TGTGCCAGTAGTATTACCGGGACAGACACAGATACGCAGTATTTT.

The CDR3 spells CASSLNYRGHFTGELFF. The DNA of the CDR3 is TGTGCCAGCAGTTTGAACTACAGGGGGCATTTCACCGGGGAGCTGTTTTTT. The rearrangement uses TRBV5-4 and TRBJ2-2; 9 nucleotides line up with TRBD1. This CDR3 is 17 amino acids long. J was trimmed by 4 bases and V by 5 bases; bases with no gene match: 12. CDR1 and CDR2 from the germline V gene are SGHNT and YYREEE (reference sequence).

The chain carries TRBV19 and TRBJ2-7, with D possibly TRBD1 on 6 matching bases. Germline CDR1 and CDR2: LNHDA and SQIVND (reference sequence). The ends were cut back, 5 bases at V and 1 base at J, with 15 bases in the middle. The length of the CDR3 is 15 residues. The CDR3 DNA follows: TGTGCCAGTAGTGTACAGGGTAGTCAATCCTACGAGCAGTACTTC. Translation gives CASSVQGSQSYEQYF.

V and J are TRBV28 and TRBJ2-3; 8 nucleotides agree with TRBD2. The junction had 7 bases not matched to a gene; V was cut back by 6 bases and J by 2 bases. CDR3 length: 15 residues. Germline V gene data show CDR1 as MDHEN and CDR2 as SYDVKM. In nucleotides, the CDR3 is TGTGCCAGCAGGGAGCGGGGGCAATCCACAGATACGCAGTATTTT. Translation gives CASRERGQSTDTQYF.

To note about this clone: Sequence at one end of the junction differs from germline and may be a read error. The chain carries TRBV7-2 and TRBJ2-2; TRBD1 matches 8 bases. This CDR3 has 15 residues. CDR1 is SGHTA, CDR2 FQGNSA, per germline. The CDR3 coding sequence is TGTGCCAGCAGCTCGGGACAGGTTAACAGCGGGGAGCTGTTTTTT. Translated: CASSSGQVNSGELFF.

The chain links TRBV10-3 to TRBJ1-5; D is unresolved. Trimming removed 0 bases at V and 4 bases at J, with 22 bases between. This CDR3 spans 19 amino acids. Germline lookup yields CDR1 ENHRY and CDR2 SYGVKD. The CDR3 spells CAISESSVEPSGSNQPQHF. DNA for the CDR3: TGTGCCATCAGTGAGTCTTCGGTTGAGCCCTCAGGATCAAATCAGCCCCAGCATTTT.

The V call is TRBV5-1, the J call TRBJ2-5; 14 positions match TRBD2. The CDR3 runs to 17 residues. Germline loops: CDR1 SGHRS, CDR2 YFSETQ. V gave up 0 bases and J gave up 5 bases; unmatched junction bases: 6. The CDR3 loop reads CASSLVGLAGVGETQYF. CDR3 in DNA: TGCGCCAGCAGCTTGGTGGGACTAGCGGGGGTTGGGGAGACCCAGTACTTC.

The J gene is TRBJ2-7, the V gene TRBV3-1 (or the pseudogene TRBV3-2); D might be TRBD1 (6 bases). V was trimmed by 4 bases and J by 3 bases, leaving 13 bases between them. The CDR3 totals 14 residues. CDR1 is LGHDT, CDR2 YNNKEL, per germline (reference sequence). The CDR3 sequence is CASSLTGMGYEQYF. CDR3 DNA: TGTGCCAGCAGCCTTACAGGGATGGGCTACGAGCAGTACTTC.

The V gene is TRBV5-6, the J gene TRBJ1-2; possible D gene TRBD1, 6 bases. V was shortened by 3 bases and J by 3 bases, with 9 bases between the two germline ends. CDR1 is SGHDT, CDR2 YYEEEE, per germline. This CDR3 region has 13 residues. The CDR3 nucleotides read TGTGCCAGCAGCTGGGAGGGGGACTATGGCTACACCTTC. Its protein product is CASSWEGDYGYTF. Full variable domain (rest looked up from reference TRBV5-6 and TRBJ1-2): DAGVTQSPTHLIKTRGQQVTLRCSPKSGHDTVSWYQQALGQGPQFIFQYYEEEERQRGNFPDRFSGHQFPNYSSELNVNALLLGDSALYLCASSWEGDYGYTFGSGTRLTVV.

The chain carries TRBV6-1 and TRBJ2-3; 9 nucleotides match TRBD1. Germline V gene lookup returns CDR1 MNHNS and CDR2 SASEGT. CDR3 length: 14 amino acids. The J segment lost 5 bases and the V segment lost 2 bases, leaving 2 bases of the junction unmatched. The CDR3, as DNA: TGTGCCAGCAGTGAACGACAGGGGGAAGATACGCAGTATTTT. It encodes CASSERQGEDTQYF.

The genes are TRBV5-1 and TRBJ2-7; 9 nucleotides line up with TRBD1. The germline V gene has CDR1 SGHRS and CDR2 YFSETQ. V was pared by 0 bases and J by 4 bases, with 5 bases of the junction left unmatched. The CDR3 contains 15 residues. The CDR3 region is CASSLAGQGLYEQYF. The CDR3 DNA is TGCGCCAGCAGCTTGGCGGGACAGGGTTTATACGAGCAGTACTTC. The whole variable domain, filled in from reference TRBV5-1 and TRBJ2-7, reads KAGVTQTPRYLIKTRGQQVTLSCSPISGHRSVSWYQQTPGQGLQFLFEYFSETQRNKGNFPGRFSGRQFSNSRSEMNVSTLELGDSALYLCASSLAGQGLYEQYFGPGTRLTVT.

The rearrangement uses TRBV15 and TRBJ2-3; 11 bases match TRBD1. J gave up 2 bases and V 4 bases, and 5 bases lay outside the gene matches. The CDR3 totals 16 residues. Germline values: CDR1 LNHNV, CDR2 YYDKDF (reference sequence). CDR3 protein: CATSKLDRGHTDTQYF. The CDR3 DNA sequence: TGTGCCACCAGCAAATTGGACAGGGGGCACACAGATACGCAGTATTTT.